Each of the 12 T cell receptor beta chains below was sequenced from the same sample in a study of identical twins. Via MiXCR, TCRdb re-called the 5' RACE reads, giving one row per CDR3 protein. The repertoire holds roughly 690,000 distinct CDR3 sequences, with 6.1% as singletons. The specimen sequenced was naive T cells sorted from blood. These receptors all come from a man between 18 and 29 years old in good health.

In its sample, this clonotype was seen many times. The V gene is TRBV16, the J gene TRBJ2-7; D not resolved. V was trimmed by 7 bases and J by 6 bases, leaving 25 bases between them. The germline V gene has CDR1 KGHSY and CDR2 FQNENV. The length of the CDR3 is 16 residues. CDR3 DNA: TGTGCCAGCAAGCCCCCCAAGGACGGCGCCAAGGGCGAGCAGTACTTC. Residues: CASKPPKDGAKGEQYF. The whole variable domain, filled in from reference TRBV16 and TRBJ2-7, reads GEEVAQTPKHLVRGEGQKAKLYCAPIKGHSYVFWYQQVLKNEFKFLISFQNENVFDETGMPKERFSAKCLPNSPCSLEIQATKLEDSAVYFCASKPPKDGAKGEQYFGPGTRLTVT.

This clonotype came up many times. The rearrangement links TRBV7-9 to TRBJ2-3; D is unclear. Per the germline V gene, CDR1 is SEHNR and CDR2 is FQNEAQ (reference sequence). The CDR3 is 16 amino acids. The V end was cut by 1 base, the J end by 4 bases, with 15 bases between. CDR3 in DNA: TGTGCCAGCAGCTTAGGCGGTGCGAATCTCCCAGATACGCAGTATTTT. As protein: CASSLGGANLPDTQYF.

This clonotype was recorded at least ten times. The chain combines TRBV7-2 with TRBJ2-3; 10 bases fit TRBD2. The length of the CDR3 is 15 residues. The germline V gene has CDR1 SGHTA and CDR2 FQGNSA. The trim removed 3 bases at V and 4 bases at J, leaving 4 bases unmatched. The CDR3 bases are TGTGCCAGCAGCTTGGGGCTAGCGGGAGCAGATACGCAGTATTTT. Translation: CASSLGLAGADTQYF.

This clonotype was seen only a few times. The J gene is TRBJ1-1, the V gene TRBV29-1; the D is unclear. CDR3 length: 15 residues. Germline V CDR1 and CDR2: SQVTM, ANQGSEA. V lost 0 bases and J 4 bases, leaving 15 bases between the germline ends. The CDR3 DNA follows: TGCAGCGTTGAAGACCGTACAGATCGGGGCACTGAAGCTTTCTTT. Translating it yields CSVEDRTDRGTEAFF.

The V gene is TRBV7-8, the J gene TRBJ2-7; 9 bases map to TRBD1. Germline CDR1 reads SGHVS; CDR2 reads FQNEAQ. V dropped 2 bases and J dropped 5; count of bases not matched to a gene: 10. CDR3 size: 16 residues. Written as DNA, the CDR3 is TGTGCCAGCAGCTTAATTAAGGGGACAGGGAACCACGAGCAGTACTTC. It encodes CASSLIKGTGNHEQYF.

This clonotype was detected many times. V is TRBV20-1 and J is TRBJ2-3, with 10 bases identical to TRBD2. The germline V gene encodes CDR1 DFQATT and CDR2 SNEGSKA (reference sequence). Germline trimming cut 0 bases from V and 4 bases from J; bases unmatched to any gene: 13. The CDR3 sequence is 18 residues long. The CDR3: CSARDLGASSGSPDTQYF. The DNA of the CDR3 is TGCAGTGCTAGAGATCTGGGTGCGTCTAGCGGGAGTCCAGATACGCAGTATTTT.

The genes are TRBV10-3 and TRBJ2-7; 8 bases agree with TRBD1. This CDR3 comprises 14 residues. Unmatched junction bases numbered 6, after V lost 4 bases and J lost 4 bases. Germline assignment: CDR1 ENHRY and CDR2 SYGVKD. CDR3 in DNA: TGTGCCATCAGTGGTCGGACAGGGAAGTACGAGCAGTACTTC. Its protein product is CAISGRTGKYEQYF.

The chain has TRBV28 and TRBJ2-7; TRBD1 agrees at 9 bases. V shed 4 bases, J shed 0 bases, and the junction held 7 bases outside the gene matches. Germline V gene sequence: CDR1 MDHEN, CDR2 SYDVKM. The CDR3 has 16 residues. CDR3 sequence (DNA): TGTGCCAGCAGTTCCTCGGGACAGGGAAGCTCCTACGAGCAGTACTTC. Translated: CASSSSGQGSSYEQYF.

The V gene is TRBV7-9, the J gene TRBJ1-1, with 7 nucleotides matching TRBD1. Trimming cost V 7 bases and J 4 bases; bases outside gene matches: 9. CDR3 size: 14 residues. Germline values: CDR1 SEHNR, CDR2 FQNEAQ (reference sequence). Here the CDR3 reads CASTHPDRATEAFF. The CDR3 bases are TGTGCCAGCACCCACCCAGACAGGGCCACTGAAGCTTTCTTT.

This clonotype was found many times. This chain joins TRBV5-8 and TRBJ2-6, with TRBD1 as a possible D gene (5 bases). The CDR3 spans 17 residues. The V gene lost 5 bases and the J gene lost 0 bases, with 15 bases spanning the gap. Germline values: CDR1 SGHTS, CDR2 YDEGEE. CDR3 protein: CASRDDRRNSGANVLTF. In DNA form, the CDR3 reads TGTGCCAGCAGAGATGACAGACGGAACTCTGGGGCCAACGTCCTGACTTTC.

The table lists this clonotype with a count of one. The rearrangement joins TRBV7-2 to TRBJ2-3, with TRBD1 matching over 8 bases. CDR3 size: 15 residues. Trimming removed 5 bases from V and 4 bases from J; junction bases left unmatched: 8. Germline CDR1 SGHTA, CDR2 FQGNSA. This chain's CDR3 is CASSTRQGNADTQYF. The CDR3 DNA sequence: TGTGCCAGCAGCACTCGACAGGGGAACGCAGATACGCAGTATTTT. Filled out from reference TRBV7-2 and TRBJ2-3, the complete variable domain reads GAGVSQSPSNKVTEKGKDVELRCDPISGHTALYWYRQSLGQGLEFLIYFQGNSAPDKSGLPSDRFSAERTGGSVSTLTIQRTQQEDSAVYLCASSTRQGNADTQYFGPGTRLTVL.

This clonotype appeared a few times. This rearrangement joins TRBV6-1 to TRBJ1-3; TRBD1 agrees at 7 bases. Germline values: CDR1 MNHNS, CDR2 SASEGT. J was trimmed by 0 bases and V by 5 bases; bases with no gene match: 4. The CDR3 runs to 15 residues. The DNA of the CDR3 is TGTGCCAGCAGTCCGGACAGGAGCTCTGGAAACACCATATATTTT. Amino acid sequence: CASSPDRSSGNTIYF.